This entry features one T cell receptor (beta chain) sequence. What it binds is unknown. These data belong to a study of shared clonotypes between healthy human individuals. The V and J ends lost 3 bases and 0 bases respectively, with 20 bases between them. The CDR3 is 17 amino acids. Germline V CDR1 and CDR2: GTSNPN, SVGIG (reference sequence). Findings of the study overall: Sample collection involved blood only; tissue repertoires are likely different.

Deep-level settings were used for running the assay. Authors' analysis steps: Filtering differed since immunoSEQ provided only junctions, with no quality scores. TCRdb keeps only in-frame clones here, not all; method: immunoSEQ multiplex PCR. V, J and clone size were drawn from that table, and D and trimming were deduced from the DNA. The table lists 850,000 to 1,200,000 clones, about 77% of them singletons. The sample was memory CD4+ T cells sorted from blood. Subset of the sample: CD45RA-negative fraction. This chain joins TRBV30 and TRBJ1-2; weak D call: TRBD1 (5 bases). The source is a man younger than 35 in good health. The CDR3 DNA reads TGTGCCTGGAGGGGTCCCGGGACCGGTCTCCCTAACTATGGCTACACCTTC. This gives the protein CAWRGPGTGLPNYGYTF.